The 14 T cell receptor beta chains below were found in one sample sequenced in a study of T-cell reconstitution after alpha-beta-depleted transplantation in children. TCRbeta library preparation incorporated unique molecular identifiers. TCRdb reanalysed the PCR reads using MiXCR and keeps one entry per CDR3 protein. This repertoire shows hundreds of thousands of distinct CDR3 sequences, around a sixth found once; its top ten account for about 1.1%. The sequencing used PBMCs from the stem cell graft donor, collected from the stem cell graft. These receptor sequences come from a human donor who donated a stem cell graft to a child with acute myeloid leukemia.

V gene TRBV5-5 combines with J gene TRBJ1-4; no firm D call. The CDR3 has 13 residues. Germline V gene lookup returns CDR1 SGHKS and CDR2 YYEKEE (reference sequence). V lost 1 base and J lost 7, with 8 bases in between. CDR3 coding DNA: TGTGCCAGCAGCTTGAGACATCTTGAAAAACTGTTTTTT. Its protein product is CASSLRHLEKLFF.

This clonotype turned up a few times. J is TRBJ2-3 and V is TRBV15; possibly TRBD1 or TRBD2 for D (5 bases each). Germline assignment: CDR1 LNHNV and CDR2 YYDKDF (reference sequence). Trimming removed 1 base from V and 3 bases from J, with 14 bases in between. The CDR3 totals 16 residues. CDR3 residues: CATSRVVRDPTDTQYF. The DNA for the CDR3 is TGTGCCACCAGCAGAGTGGTCAGGGACCCGACAGATACGCAGTATTTT.

In this sample, this clonotype turned up many times. V usage is TRBV11-2 and J usage is TRBJ2-3; no definite D call. V lost 5 bases and J lost 2, with 14 bases in between. CDR3 size: 15 residues. Germline-derived CDR1 and CDR2 are SGHAT and FQNNGV. The CDR3 DNA follows: TGTGCCAGCAGCCTCATGGTCGGCCACACAGATACGCAGTATTTT. This encodes CASSLMVGHTDTQYF.

The chain recombines TRBV25-1 with TRBJ1-3; no definite D call. This CDR3 comprises 16 residues. Germline CDR1 is MGHDK and CDR2 is SYGVNS. The V gene lost 5 bases and the J gene lost 3 bases, with 17 bases spanning the gap. The CDR3 sequence: CASSSGASGGGNTIYF. The CDR3 DNA follows: TGTGCCAGCAGTTCGGGTGCCTCGGGTGGTGGAAACACCATATATTTT.

This clonotype came up many times. V gene TRBV20-1 combines with J gene TRBJ2-4; 8 nucleotides line up with TRBD1. The CDR3 runs 13 residues. Trimming took 0 bases from V and 8 from J; bases not matched to a gene: 3. Germline assignment: CDR1 DFQATT and CDR2 SNEGSKA (reference sequence). CDR3 DNA sequence: TGCAGTGCTAGAGACAGGGGGCTAGACATTCAGTACTTC. It translates to CSARDRGLDIQYF.

This clonotype was seen many times. The chain employs TRBV20-1 and TRBJ2-5, with D perhaps being TRBD1 or TRBD2 (5 bases each). CDR3 length: 12 amino acids. Germline CDR1 is DFQATT and CDR2 is SNEGSKA (reference sequence). Trimming cost V 1 base and J 7 bases, with 10 bases left between them. DNA of the CDR3: TGCAGTGCTAGAGGGCCTGGGGGGACCCAGTACTTC. Translation gives CSARGPGGTQYF.

V and J are TRBV7-2 and TRBJ1-1; a weak D match, TRBD1 (6 bases). Germline V CDR1 and CDR2: SGHTA, FQGNSA. Trimming took off 6 bases at V and 12 bases at J, with 14 bases between the two ends. There are 11 residues in the CDR3. Written as DNA, the CDR3 is TGTGCCAGCAGGACAGGAGGGTCGACTTTCTTT. Translating it yields CASRTGGSTFF.

The chain joins TRBV10-2 to TRBJ2-2, with D possibly being TRBD1 or TRBD2 (5 bases each). The CDR3 length is 13 residues. Trimming shortened V by 4 bases and J by 4 bases, and 7 bases separated the two germline ends. Per germline, CDR1 WSHSY and CDR2 SAAADI. The chain's CDR3 is CASSGGPTGELFF. CDR3 bases: TGCGCCAGCAGTGGGGGACCCACCGGGGAGCTGTTTTTT.

This clonotype occurred many times. V gene TRBV5-6 combines with J gene TRBJ2-1; D is unclear. The CDR3 is 15 amino acids. Germline CDR1 is SGHDT and CDR2 is YYEEEE. V lost 4 bases and J lost 0, with 11 bases in between. CDR3 DNA: TGTGCCAGCAGCCGCCGGAGCAGCTCCTACAATGAGCAGTTCTTC. Translating gives CASSRRSSSYNEQFF.

This clonotype was counted once. This chain joins TRBV24-1 and TRBJ2-2; 10 bases align to TRBD2. Germline V gives CDR1 KGHDR, CDR2 SFDVKD. J was trimmed by 0 bases and V by 5 bases; bases with no gene match: 8. This CDR3 spans 18 amino acids. The CDR3 bases are TGTGCCACCAGTGGGGGTCTAGCGGGGGCCTCGAACACCGGGGAGCTGTTTTTT. Translating gives CATSGGLAGASNTGELFF.

In this sample, this clonotype turned up many times. The chain carries TRBV7-2 and TRBJ2-5, with D tentatively TRBD2 (5 bases). The germline CDR1 and CDR2 sequences are SGHTA and FQGNSA. This CDR3 comprises 14 residues. V gave up 2 bases and J gave up 5 bases, with 12 bases separating them. The CDR3 protein is CASSLMLARETQYF. CDR3 DNA: TGTGCCAGCAGCTTAATGCTAGCCAGGGAGACCCAGTACTTC. The complete variable domain, with remaining parts taken from reference TRBV7-2 and TRBJ2-5, reads GAGVSQSPSNKVTEKGKDVELRCDPISGHTALYWYRQSLGQGLEFLIYFQGNSAPDKSGLPSDRFSAERTGGSVSTLTIQRTQQEDSAVYLCASSLMLARETQYFGPGTRLLVL.

This clonotype has a count of ten or more. The J gene is TRBJ2-2, the V gene TRBV5-5; no definite D call. V lost 4 bases, J lost 1 base, and 5 bases lay in between. Germline V gene lookup returns CDR1 SGHKS and CDR2 YYEKEE (reference sequence). The CDR3 length is 13 residues. CDR3 nucleotides: TGTGCCAGCAGCGTCATGAACACCGGGGAGCTGTTTTTT. Protein sequence: CASSVMNTGELFF. Full variable domain (rest looked up from reference TRBV5-5 and TRBJ2-2): DAGVTQSPTHLIKTRGQQVTLRCSPISGHKSVSWYQQVLGQGPQFIFQYYEKEERGRGNFPDRFSARQFPNYSSELNVNALLLGDSALYLCASSVMNTGELFFGEGSRLTVL.

At least ten counts were recorded for this clonotype. This rearrangement joins TRBV7-2 to TRBJ2-3; possibly TRBD2 for D (5 bases). V was clipped by 3 bases and J by 4 bases, with 20 bases between them. Looked up from germline, CDR1 is SGHTA and CDR2 is FQGNSA. The CDR3 length is 17 residues. CDR3 coding DNA: TGTGCCAGCAGCTTCGGTGCCGGCATCCTAGCCGCAGATACGCAGTATTTT. This sequence encodes CASSFGAGILAADTQYF. The complete variable domain, with remaining parts taken from reference TRBV7-2 and TRBJ2-3, reads GAGVSQSPSNKVTEKGKDVELRCDPISGHTALYWYRQSLGQGLEFLIYFQGNSAPDKSGLPSDRFSAERTGGSVSTLTIQRTQQEDSAVYLCASSFGAGILAADTQYFGPGTRLTVL.

The chain is built from TRBV20-1 and TRBJ1-2; 12 bases are shared with TRBD1. There are 15 residues in the CDR3. Trimming at V came to 3 bases and at J to 2 bases, leaving 4 bases not matched to a gene. Looked up from germline, CDR1 is DFQATT and CDR2 is SNEGSKA (reference sequence). The CDR3 is CSASGTGGVNYGYTF. The CDR3, as DNA: TGCAGTGCTAGCGGGACAGGGGGCGTGAACTATGGCTACACCTTC.